The rows below give T cell receptor beta chains drawn from one sample of a study of CD8 T cells in ankylosing spondylitis. TCRdb used MiXCR to reprocess the 5' RACE reads, holding one entry per CDR3 protein. The repertoire has nearly 350,000 distinct CDR3 sequences, roughly 14% of them found once; the top ten carry 0.9% to 1.2%. The sequenced sample was blood, either unsorted or a sorted T cell fraction (not recorded which). Receptors were obtained from a male donor with ankylosing spondylitis or in good health (not recorded which). Both conserved end residues are part of each CDR3. A D gene is named only where the DNA matches it firmly. Rows give clone size only sometimes, using once, few, many, or a class for an expanded clone.

DNA	CDR3	J	D	size	V
TGTGCTCGAAGGCCCCCCGGAGTGTACGAGCAGTACTTC	CARRPPGVYEQYF	TRBJ2-7	-	-	TRBV2
TGCAGTGCAAGGGGAAGCGAAGAGACCCAGTACTTC	CSARGSEETQYF	TRBJ2-5	-	-	TRBV20-1
TGTGCCAGCAGTTCAAATTTGGATGGGGCTGAAGCTTTCTTT	CASSSNLDGAEAFF	TRBJ1-1	-	-	TRBV12-3/TRBV12-4
TGTGCCAGCAGCCAAGAGGCGGCTAATTCACCCCTCCACTTT	CASSQEAANSPLHF	TRBJ1-6	-	-	TRBV4-2
TGTGCCAGCAGTTTATTCGCTGGGGGTAGGGGTTTTGTCGAGCAGTACTTC	CASSLFAGGRGFVEQYF	TRBJ2-7	-	few	TRBV27
TGTGCCAGCGCGGGACAGACTCTCTATGGCTACACCTTC	CASAGQTLYGYTF	TRBJ1-2	TRBD1	-	TRBV11-2
TGTGCCATCAGAGGCGTAGCGGGAGGCAATGAGCAGTTCTTC	CAIRGVAGGNEQFF	TRBJ2-1	TRBD2	-	TRBV10-3
TGTGCCAGCAGCTTAGCAGGCGTTGCTAACTATGGCTACACCTTC	CASSLAGVANYGYTF	TRBJ1-2	-	-	TRBV5-5
TGCGCCAGCAGCATCGACAGGGCGACCTACGAGCAGTACTTC	CASSIDRATYEQYF	TRBJ2-7	TRBD1	-	TRBV5-1
TGCAGTGAACAGGTTGGGGGAGAGACCCAGTACTTC	CSEQVGGETQYF	TRBJ2-5	-	-	TRBV20-1
TGTGCCAGCAGTCGAACGACCATCAGGGTAGGGGAGCTGTTTTTT	CASSRTTIRVGELFF	TRBJ2-2	-	few	TRBV27
TGTGCCAGCAGCCCTAACTCCGGGACTACAACCTACGAGCAGTACTTC	CASSPNSGTTTYEQYF	TRBJ2-7	TRBD2	-	TRBV3-1
TGTGCCAGCAGCGCCCGACTAGCGGGGGGGCCCGGGGAGCTGTTTTTT	CASSARLAGGPGELFF	TRBJ2-2	TRBD2	-	TRBV4-2
TGCGCCAGCAGTGAAGAAGGGAAGGGATCCAATGAGCAGTTCTTC	CASSEEGKGSNEQFF	TRBJ2-1	-	-	TRBV10-1
TGTGCCAGCAGCCCCACCGTAGTGGGAACGGGAGATACGCAGTATTTT	CASSPTVVGTGDTQYF	TRBJ2-3	-	-	TRBV7-9
TGTGCCAGCAGTCTGAGGGGGCCTGGGGCCAACGTCCTGACTTTC	CASSLRGPGANVLTF	TRBJ2-6	TRBD1	many	TRBV12-3/TRBV12-4
TGTGCCAGCAGCTCCCCATGGGACTTTAATGAGCAGTTCTTC	CASSSPWDFNEQFF	TRBJ2-1	-	-	TRBV7-2
TGCGCCAGCAGCTTGGCCGGCATGTCTCAAGCTTTCTTT	CASSLAGMSQAFF	TRBJ1-1	-	few	TRBV5-1
TGTGCTACGGGACAGTCGATTCAATCAGATACGCAGTATTTT	CATGQSIQSDTQYF	TRBJ2-3	TRBD1	-	TRBV19
TGTGCCAGCAGGGATACGGGTTACTCCTACTATGGCTACACCTTC	CASRDTGYSYYGYTF	TRBJ1-2	-	-	TRBV28
TGCGCCAGCAGCTTCGCCCTTCCAGGTACTGAAGCTTTCTTT	CASSFALPGTEAFF	TRBJ1-1	-	few	TRBV5-1
TGCAGTGCTAGACAGAACGGACCGAACACCGGGGAGCTGTTTTTT	CSARQNGPNTGELFF	TRBJ2-2	-	-	TRBV20-1
TGTGCCAGCAGCGCAGGAGGGTGGGAGCAGTTCTTC	CASSAGGWEQFF	TRBJ2-1	-	-	TRBV2
TGTGCCAGCAGTTTTAACGGACCCAATCAGCCCCAGCATTTT	CASSFNGPNQPQHF	TRBJ1-5	-	many	TRBV12-3/TRBV12-4
TGTGCCAGCAAGTATAGGGTTGGGGGAGAGCAGTACTTC	CASKYRVGGEQYF	TRBJ2-7	-	-	TRBV27
TGCGCCAGCAGCTTGGGACCCGGGACTACCTATGGCTACACCTTC	CASSLGPGTTYGYTF	TRBJ1-2	-	-	TRBV5-1
TGTGCCAGCAGTTTAGGGTTTGGTAGCGGGGGGGAATTAAATACGCAGTATTTT	CASSLGFGSGGELNTQYF	TRBJ2-3	TRBD2	-	TRBV12-3/TRBV12-4
TGTGCCAGCAGTTTCTCTTGGACAGGGGTGTCCTACGAGCAGTACTTC	CASSFSWTGVSYEQYF	TRBJ2-7	TRBD1	many	TRBV28
TGTGCCAGCAGCTTAGAGGACAGCTACGAGCAGTACTTC	CASSLEDSYEQYF	TRBJ2-7	-	few	TRBV7-2